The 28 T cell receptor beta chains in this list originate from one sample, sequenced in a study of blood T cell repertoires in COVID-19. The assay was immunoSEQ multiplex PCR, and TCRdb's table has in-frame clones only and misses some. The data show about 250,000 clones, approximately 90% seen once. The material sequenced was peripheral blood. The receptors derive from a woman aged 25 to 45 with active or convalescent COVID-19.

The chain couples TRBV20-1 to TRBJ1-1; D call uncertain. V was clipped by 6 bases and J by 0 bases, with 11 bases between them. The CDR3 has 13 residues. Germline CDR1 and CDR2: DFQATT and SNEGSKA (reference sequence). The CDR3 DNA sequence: TGCAGTGCCAGTATAGGAGTGAACACTGAAGCTTTCTTT. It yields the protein CSASIGVNTEAFF.

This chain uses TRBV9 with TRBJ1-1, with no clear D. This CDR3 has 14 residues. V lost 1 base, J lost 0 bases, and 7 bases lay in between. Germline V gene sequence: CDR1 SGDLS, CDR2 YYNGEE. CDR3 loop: CASSVFEVNTEAFF. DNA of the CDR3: TGTGCCAGCAGCGTATTCGAGGTGAACACTGAAGCTTTCTTT.

CDR3 sequence reads: CASSPFAGGQETQYF. CDR3 coding DNA: TGTGCCAGCTCACCATTTGCGGGGGGCCAAGAGACCCAGTACTTC. The J gene is TRBJ2-5, the V gene TRBV18; 8 bases map to TRBD2. The CDR3 runs to 15 residues. Germline CDR1 and CDR2: KGHSH and LQKENI. V lost 2 bases and J lost 1; bases outside the gene matches: 3.

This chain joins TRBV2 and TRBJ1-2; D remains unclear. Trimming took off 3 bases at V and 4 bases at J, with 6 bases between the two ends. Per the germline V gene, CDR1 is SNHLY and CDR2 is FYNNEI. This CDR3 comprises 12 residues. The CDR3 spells CASSDTGYGYTF. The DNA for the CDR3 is TGTGCCAGCAGTGACACGGGCTATGGCTACACCTTC. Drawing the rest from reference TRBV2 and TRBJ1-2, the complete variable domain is EPEVTQTPSHQVTQMGQEVILRCVPISNHLYFYWYRQILGQKVEFLVSFYNNEISEKSEIFDDQFSVERPDGSNFTLKIRSTKLEDSAMYFCASSDTGYGYTFGSGTRLTVV.

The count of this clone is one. CDR3 sequence: CASSLEAGTPNSPLHF. In DNA, the CDR3 is TGTGCCAGCAGCTTGGAGGCGGGTACGCCCAATTCACCCCTCCACTTT. The J gene is TRBJ1-6, the V gene TRBV5-6; D gene unclear. Germline CDR1 and CDR2: SGHDT and YYEEEE. This CDR3 comprises 16 residues. Trimming took 0 bases from V and 7 from J, leaving 14 bases between them.

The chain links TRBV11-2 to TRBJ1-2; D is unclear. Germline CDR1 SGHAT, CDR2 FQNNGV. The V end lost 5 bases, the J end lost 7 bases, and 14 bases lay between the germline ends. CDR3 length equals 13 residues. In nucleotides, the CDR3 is TGTGCCAGCAGCCTGAGTGGTCCCGTTGGCTACACCTTC. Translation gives CASSLSGPVGYTF.

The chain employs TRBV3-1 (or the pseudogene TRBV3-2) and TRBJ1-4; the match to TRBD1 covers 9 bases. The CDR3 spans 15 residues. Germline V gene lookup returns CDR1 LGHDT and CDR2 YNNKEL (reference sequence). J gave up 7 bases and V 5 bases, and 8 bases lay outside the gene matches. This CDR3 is CASSFRQGGAEKLFF. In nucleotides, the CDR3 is TGTGCCAGCAGCTTCCGACAGGGGGGGGCTGAAAAACTGTTTTTT.

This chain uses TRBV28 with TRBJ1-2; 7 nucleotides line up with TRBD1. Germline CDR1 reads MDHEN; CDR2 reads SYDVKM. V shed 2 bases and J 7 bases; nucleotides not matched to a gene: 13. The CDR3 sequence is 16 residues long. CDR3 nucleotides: TGTGCCAGCAGTTTACCCTCCGGGACAGACCTATTTGGCTACACCTTC. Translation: CASSLPSGTDLFGYTF.

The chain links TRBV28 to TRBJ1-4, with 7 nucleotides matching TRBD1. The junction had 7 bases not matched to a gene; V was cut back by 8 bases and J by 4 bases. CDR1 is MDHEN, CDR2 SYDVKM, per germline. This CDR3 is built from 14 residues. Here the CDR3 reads CASRRDRDNEKLFF. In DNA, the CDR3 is TGTGCCAGCCGCCGGGACAGAGATAATGAAAAACTGTTTTTT.

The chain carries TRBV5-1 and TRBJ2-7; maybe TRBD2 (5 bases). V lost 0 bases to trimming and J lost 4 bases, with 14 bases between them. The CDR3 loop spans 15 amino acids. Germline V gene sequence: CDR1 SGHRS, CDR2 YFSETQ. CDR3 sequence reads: CASSLAAGRVYEQYF. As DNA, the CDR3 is TGCGCCAGCAGCTTGGCCGCGGGTCGGGTTTACGAGCAGTACTTC. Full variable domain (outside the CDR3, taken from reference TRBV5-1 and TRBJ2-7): KAGVTQTPRYLIKTRGQQVTLSCSPISGHRSVSWYQQTPGQGLQFLFEYFSETQRNKGNFPGRFSGRQFSNSRSEMNVSTLELGDSALYLCASSLAAGRVYEQYFGPGTRLTVT.

The CDR3 spells CASSLGGHLNTEAFF. The CDR3 DNA follows: TGTGCCAGCAGCTTAGGTGGACATTTAAACACTGAAGCTTTCTTT. J is TRBJ1-1 and V is TRBV7-9, with D possibly matching TRBD1 (5 bases). The germline V gene encodes CDR1 SEHNR and CDR2 FQNEAQ (reference sequence). There are 15 residues in the CDR3. V lost 1 base, J lost 2 bases, and 11 bases lay in between.

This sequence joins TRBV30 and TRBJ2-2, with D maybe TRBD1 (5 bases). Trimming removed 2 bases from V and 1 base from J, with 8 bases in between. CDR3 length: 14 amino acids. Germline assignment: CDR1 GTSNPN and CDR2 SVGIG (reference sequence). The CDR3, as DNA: TGTGCCTGGAGTCAGGGCGGGAACACCGGGGAGCTGTTTTTT. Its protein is CAWSQGGNTGELFF.

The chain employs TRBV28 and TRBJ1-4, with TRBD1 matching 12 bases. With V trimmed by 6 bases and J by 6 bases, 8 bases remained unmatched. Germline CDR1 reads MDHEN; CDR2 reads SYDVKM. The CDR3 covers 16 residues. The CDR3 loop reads CASSSSGTGGYEKLFF. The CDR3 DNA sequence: TGTGCCAGCAGCTCATCCGGGACAGGGGGCTATGAAAAACTGTTTTTT.

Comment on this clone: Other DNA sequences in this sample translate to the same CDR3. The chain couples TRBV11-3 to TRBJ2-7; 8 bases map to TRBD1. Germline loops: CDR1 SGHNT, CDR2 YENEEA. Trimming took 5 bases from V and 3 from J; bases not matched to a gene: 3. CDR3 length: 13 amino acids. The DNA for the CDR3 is TGTGCCAGCAGCCGGGACAGGAGCTACGAGCAGTACTTC. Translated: CASSRDRSYEQYF.

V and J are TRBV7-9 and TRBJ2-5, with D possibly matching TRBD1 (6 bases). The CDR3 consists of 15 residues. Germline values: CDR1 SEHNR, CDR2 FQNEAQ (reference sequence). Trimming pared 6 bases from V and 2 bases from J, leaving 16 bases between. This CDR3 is CASSRDRPPQETQYF. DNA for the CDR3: TGTGCCAGCAGTCGTGACAGGCCTCCACAAGAGACCCAGTACTTC.

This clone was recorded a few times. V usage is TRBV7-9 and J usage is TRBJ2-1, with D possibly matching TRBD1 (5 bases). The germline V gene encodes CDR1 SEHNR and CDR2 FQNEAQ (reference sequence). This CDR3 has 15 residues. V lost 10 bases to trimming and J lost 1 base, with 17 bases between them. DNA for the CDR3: TGTGCCATAGAGCACGAGGACAAGTCCTACAATGAGCAGTTCTTC. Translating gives CAIEHEDKSYNEQFF. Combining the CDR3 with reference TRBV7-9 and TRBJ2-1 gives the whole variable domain DTGVSQNPRHKITKRGQNVTFRCDPISEHNRLYWYRQTLGQGPEFLTYFQNEAQLEKSRLLSDRFSAERPKGSFSTLEIQRTEQGDSAMYLCAIEHEDKSYNEQFFGPGTRLTVL.

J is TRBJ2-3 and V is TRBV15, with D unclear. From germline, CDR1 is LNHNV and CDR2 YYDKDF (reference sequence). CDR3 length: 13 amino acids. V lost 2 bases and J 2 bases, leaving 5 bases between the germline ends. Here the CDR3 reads CATSRSTTDTQYF. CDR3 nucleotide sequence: TGTGCCACCAGCAGATCTACCACAGATACGCAGTATTTT.

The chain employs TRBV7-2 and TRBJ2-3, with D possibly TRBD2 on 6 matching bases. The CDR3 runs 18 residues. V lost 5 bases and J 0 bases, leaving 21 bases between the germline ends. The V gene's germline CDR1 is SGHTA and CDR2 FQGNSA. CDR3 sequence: CASSIPYPGGTSTDTQYF. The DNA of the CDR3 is TGTGCCAGCAGCATACCCTATCCCGGGGGAACTAGCACAGATACGCAGTATTTT.

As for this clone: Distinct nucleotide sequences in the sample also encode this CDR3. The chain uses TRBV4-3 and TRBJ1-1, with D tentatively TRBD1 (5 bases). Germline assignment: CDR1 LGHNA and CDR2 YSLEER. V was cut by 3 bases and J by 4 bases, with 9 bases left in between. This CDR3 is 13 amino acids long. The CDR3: CASSQLRGTEAFF. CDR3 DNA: TGCGCCAGCAGCCAGTTAAGGGGCACTGAAGCTTTCTTT.

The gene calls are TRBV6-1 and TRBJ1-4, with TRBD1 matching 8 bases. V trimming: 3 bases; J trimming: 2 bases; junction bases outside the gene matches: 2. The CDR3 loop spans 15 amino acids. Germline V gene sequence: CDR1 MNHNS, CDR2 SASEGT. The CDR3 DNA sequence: TGTGCCAGCAGTGAGAGGACAGGGACTAATGAAAAACTGTTTTTT. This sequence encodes CASSERTGTNEKLFF.

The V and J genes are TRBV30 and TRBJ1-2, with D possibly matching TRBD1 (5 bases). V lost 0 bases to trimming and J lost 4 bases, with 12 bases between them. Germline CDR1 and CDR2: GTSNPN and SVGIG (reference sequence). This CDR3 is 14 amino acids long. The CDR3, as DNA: TGTGCCTGGAGTGTAAAGGGGCCTAGCTATGGCTACACCTTC. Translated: CAWSVKGPSYGYTF.

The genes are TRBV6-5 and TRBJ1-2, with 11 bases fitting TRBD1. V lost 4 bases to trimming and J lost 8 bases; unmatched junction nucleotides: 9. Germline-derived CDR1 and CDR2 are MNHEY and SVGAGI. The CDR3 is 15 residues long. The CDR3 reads CASSSVGTGGGGYTF. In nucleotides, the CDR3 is TGTGCCAGCAGTTCCGTCGGGACAGGGGGTGGAGGCTACACCTTC.

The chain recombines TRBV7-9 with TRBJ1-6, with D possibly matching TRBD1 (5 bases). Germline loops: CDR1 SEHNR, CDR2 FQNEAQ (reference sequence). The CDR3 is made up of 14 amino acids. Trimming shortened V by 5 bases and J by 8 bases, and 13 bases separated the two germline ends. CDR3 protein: CASSPREGHSPLHF. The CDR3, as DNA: TGTGCCAGCAGCCCCAGGGAGGGTCATTCACCCCTCCACTTT.

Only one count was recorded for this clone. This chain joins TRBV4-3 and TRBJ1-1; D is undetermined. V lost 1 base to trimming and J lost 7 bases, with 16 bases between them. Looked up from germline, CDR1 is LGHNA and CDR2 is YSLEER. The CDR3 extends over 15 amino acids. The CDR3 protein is CASSQVGSGYSEAFF. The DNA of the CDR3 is TGCGCCAGCAGCCAAGTGGGGTCGGGGTATAGTGAAGCTTTCTTT.

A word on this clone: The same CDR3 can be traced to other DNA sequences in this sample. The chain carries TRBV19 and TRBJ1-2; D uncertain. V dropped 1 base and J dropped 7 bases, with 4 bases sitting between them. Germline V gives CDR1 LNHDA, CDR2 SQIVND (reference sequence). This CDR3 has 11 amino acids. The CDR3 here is CASSIGSGYTF. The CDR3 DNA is TGTGCCAGTAGTATAGGGAGTGGCTACACCTTC. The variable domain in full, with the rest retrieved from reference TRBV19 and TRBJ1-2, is DGGITQSPKYLFRKEGQNVTLSCEQNLNHDAMYWYRQDPGQGLRLIYYSQIVNDFQKGDIAEGYSVSREKKESFPLTVTSAQKNPTAFYLCASSIGSGYTFGSGTRLTVV.

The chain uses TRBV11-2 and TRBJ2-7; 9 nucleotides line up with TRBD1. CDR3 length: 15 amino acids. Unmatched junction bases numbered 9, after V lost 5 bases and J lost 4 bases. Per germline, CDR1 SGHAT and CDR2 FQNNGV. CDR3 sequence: CASSRSDRGEYEQYF. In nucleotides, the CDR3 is TGTGCCAGCAGCCGGAGCGACAGGGGGGAGTACGAGCAGTACTTC. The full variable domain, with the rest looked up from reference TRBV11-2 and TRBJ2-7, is EAGVAQSPRYKIIEKRQSVAFWCNPISGHATLYWYQQILGQGPKLLIQFQNNGVVDDSQLPKDRFSAERLKGVDSTLKIQPAKLEDSAVYLCASSRSDRGEYEQYFGPGTRLTVT.

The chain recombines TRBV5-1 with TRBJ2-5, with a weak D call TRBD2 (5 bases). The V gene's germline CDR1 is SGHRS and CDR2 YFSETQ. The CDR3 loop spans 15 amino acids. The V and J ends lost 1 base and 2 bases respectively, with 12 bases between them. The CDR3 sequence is CASSLTGSGQETQYF. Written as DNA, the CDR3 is TGCGCCAGCAGCTTGACGGGGTCAGGACAAGAGACCCAGTACTTC.

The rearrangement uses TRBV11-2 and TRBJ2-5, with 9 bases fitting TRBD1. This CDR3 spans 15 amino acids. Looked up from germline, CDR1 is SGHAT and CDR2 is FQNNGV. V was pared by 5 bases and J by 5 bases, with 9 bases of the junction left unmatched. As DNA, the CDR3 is TGTGCCAGCAGCGTAGGGACAGGGAGGCGGGAGACCCAGTACTTC. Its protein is CASSVGTGRRETQYF.